This TCR beta chain came from a study (TCRdb year 2017). Describing the broader study: Blood, up to 100 ml, was collected from patients, as were roughly 6 to 13 samples obtained by duodenal biopsy. Blood and gut biopsy samples from 20 or so celiac disease patients were examined in the overall study. The study tracked gluten-specific CD4+ T cell receptor repertoires in celiac disease across blood and gut, disease stages, and intervals of weeks to decades. For long-term comparison, patients who had historic T cell material from decades earlier were asked to donate new blood and biopsy samples. Most subjects' cells were stained with pooled PE-conjugated tetramers presenting glia-alpha1a, -alpha2, -ω1 and -ω2 epitopes. Findings and caveats that apply to the study as a whole: Across patients, about 1% of TCR-beta sequences and about 0.22% of paired TCR-alpha/beta clonotypes were shared, and the authors concluded that cross-contamination was not an issue. Whether the conclusions hold depends on tetramer specificity, and in earlier work roughly 83% of tetramer-sorted clones proliferated in an antigen-specific way. Of the 1,500 to 2,000 TCRs taken from 17 patients, about 10% of the TCR-alpha, TCR-beta or paired amino acid sequences were public. Clonotypes specific for gluten lasted for decades, and samples taken about 16 to 28 years apart shared up to about 50% overlap. Sampling limits meant that two independent sequencing runs of the same sample reached a maximum clonotype overlap of only roughly 52%.

This clonotype is deemed large (0.1 to 1%). No much larger clone exists at a distance of one base, and base qualities are not known. When a sample contained relatively high numbers of tetramer-positive T cells, bulk-cell sorting was done in addition to single-cell sorting. Gluten-specific T cells were isolated using HLA-DQ:gluten tetramers and were analyzed by high-throughput sequencing of rearranged TCR-alpha and TCR-beta genes. Every sort was run on a BD Aria II cell sorter, and FlowJo was used to analyze the flow data. From cysteine to phenylalanine, the CDR3 is 15 amino acids long. Of the read, only the CDR3 DNA is kept; its 45 bases are in frame from base 1. V is pared back by 5 bases and J by 2 bases, with 16 bases lying between the germline termini. In the germline V gene, CDR1 corresponds to SGHTA and CDR2 to FQGTGA. Library generation was performed with 5' RACE. A modified SMART protocol was used to prepare bulk TCR libraries. Bulk TCR libraries were sequenced with paired-end 300 bp reads on Illumina MiSeq; single-cell libraries used paired-end 250 bp MiSeq. For the original study's pipeline: Selected pRESTO steps were used to preprocess the reads, after which IMGT/HighV-QUEST assigned the V, D, J genes and CDR3 junctions. Bulk sequences were retained only if present in at least two replicas with cumulative read counts of 10 or more. For samples with more than 20 cells, repertoire diversity was measured using a sample-corrected Shannon entropy estimator. Clones were called with MiXCR by TCRdb after fastp trimmed the public reads at Q25, and only in-frame beta chains were retained. Each entry merges the rows of one CDR3 protein and shows their most common DNA and genes. These V and J calls derive from TCRdb rather than the authors' analysis. This sample lists some 570 distinct CDR3 sequences; 20% to 25% were detected once. The ten largest clones add up to approximately 61% of the sample.

The sequences come from gluten tetramer+ CD4+ T cells from blood or duodenal biopsy (not recorded which); whether cultured is not recorded, collected while untreated, on a gluten-free diet, or during gluten challenge (not recorded which). In the paper's terms, the cell subset or site label means: CD4+ T cells binding HLA-DQ:gluten tetramers. The chain employs TRBV7-3 and TRBJ2-7, with TRBD1 perhaps the D gene, on 7 matching bases. The clonotype was recovered from a female donor with celiac disease. The base sequence is TGTGCCAGCAGCCTCAGTCAGGGGGGAACCTACGAGCAGTACTTC. Its translation reads: CASSLSQGGTYEQYF.